The 22 T cell receptor beta chains listed next were all sequenced from one sample in a study of regulatory T cells in long-lasting Graves disease. Building the TCR beta libraries relied on iRepertoire HTBI primers, and CDR3 regions underwent Arm-PCR. TCRdb processed the multiplex PCR reads anew with MiXCR; each CDR3 protein has one entry. The sample shows 400,000 to 550,000 distinct CDR3 sequences, 16% of them seen only once. Time point here: newly diagnosed GD, antithyroid drugs for less than 3 months. PBMC RNA served as the TCR library source. This sample also appeared in a second study, on T cells in Graves' hyperthyroidism and ophthalmopathy.

Sequences were derived from peripheral blood mononuclear cells (PBMCs), sampled at new diagnosis, from a patient treated with antithyroid drugs. The receptors originated from a woman younger than 30 with Graves disease.

This clonotype was observed many times. This chain connects TRBV2 to TRBJ1-2; D possibly corresponds to TRBD1 (5 bases). There are 13 residues in the CDR3. Germline V gene data show CDR1 as SNHLY and CDR2 as FYNNEI. Trimming took 4 bases from V and 5 from J, leaving 11 bases between them. The CDR3 DNA reads TGTGCCAGCAGTGCACAGGAGACGTATGGCTACACCTTC. Protein: CASSAQETYGYTF.

This clonotype was counted ten times or more. This rearrangement joins TRBV27 to TRBJ1-4, with TRBD1 matching over 9 bases. The CDR3 loop spans 16 amino acids. J lost 8 bases, V lost 3 bases, and 10 bases had no gene match. In germline, CDR1 is MNHEY, CDR2 SMNVEV (reference sequence). CDR3 residues: CASSFLTGTGREKLFF. CDR3 nucleotides: TGTGCCAGCAGTTTCCTAACCGGGACAGGGAGAGAAAAACTGTTTTTT. Together with reference TRBV27 and TRBJ1-4, the CDR3 gives the full variable domain: EAQVTQNPRYLITVTGKKLTVTCSQNMNHEYMSWYRQDPGLGLRQIYYSMNVEVTDKGDVPEGYKVSRKEKRNFPLILESPSPNQTSLYFCASSFLTGTGREKLFFGSGTQLSVL.

The chain uses TRBV28 and TRBJ1-1; maybe TRBD1 (5 bases). Trimming took off 10 bases at V and 3 bases at J, with 12 bases between the two ends. The CDR3 is made up of 12 amino acids. From germline, CDR1 is MDHEN and CDR2 SYDVKM. This chain's CDR3 is CATQTVHTEAFF. The CDR3 coding sequence is TGTGCCACCCAGACAGTCCACACTGAAGCTTTCTTT.

The chain combines TRBV5-5 with TRBJ2-5; D may be TRBD1 (6 bases). V lost 0 bases and J 3 bases, leaving 9 bases between the germline ends. Germline V lookup: CDR1 SGHKS, CDR2 YYEKEE (reference sequence). This CDR3 is built from 14 residues. CDR3 DNA sequence: TGTGCCAGCAGCTTGGGCCAGGGGAAAGAGACCCAGTACTTC. Protein product: CASSLGQGKETQYF. The full variable domain, with the rest looked up from reference TRBV5-5 and TRBJ2-5, is DAGVTQSPTHLIKTRGQQVTLRCSPISGHKSVSWYQQVLGQGPQFIFQYYEKEERGRGNFPDRFSARQFPNYSSELNVNALLLGDSALYLCASSLGQGKETQYFGPGTRLLVL.

In nucleotides, the CDR3 is TGTGCCAGCAGCGCAATATATAGCAATCAGCCCCAGCATTTT. Translation: CASSAIYSNQPQHF. This chain connects TRBV6-1 to TRBJ1-5; D not certain. Per germline, CDR1 MNHNS and CDR2 SASEGT. V shed 6 bases and J shed 0 bases, with 9 bases lying between them. The CDR3 runs 14 residues.

This clonotype was counted ten times or more. J is TRBJ2-3 and V is TRBV12-3 or TRBV12-4; 11 bases agree with TRBD1. The length of the CDR3 is 18 residues. With 3 bases clipped from V and 2 bases from J, the junction kept 10 bases outside the gene matches. The CDR3 region has the DNA TGTGCCAGCAGTTTCCGGGACAGGGGGATAGTTATCACAGATACGCAGTATTTT. Translation gives CASSFRDRGIVITDTQYF.

This clonotype has just a few counts. The rearrangement links TRBV4-1 to TRBJ2-4; D not resolved. The CDR3 extends over 17 amino acids. Looked up from germline, CDR1 is MGHRA and CDR2 is YSYEKL. V was cut by 4 bases and J by 0 bases, with 16 bases left in between. CDR3 DNA: TGCGCCAGCAGCCTCCTAAGTACCATCCTAGCCAAAAACATTCAGTACTTC. As protein: CASSLLSTILAKNIQYF.

This clonotype was detected ten times or more. DNA of the CDR3: TGTGCCAGCAGTTTAAGGGGGACCCACAATGAGCAGTTCTTC. This gives the protein CASSLRGTHNEQFF. The genes are TRBV27 and TRBJ2-1; tentatively, D is TRBD1 (6 bases). CDR1 is MNHEY, CDR2 SMNVEV, per germline (reference sequence). Between the trimmed V and J ends, which lost 2 bases and 5 bases, there was a span of 10 bases. CDR3 length equals 14 residues.

This clonotype has a count of ten or more. The chain uses TRBV7-2 and TRBJ1-5; weak D call: TRBD1 (5 bases). Germline values: CDR1 SGHTA, CDR2 FQGNSA. The V gene lost 3 bases and the J gene lost 3 bases, with 12 bases spanning the gap. The CDR3 sequence is 15 residues long. The CDR3 spells CASSFDLGDNQPQHF. CDR3 nucleotide sequence: TGTGCCAGCAGCTTCGACCTAGGGGACAATCAGCCCCAGCATTTT.

The chain is built from TRBV14 and TRBJ2-1, with TRBD2 matching over 7 bases. CDR3 length: 19 amino acids. Germline CDR1 is SGHDN and CDR2 is FVKESK. Trimming took 2 bases from V and 0 from J; bases not matched to a gene: 13. The CDR3 loop is CASSQRLAADPSSYNEQFF. CDR3 DNA sequence: TGTGCCAGCAGCCAAAGACTAGCCGCTGACCCAAGCTCCTACAATGAGCAGTTCTTC.

There are a few counts of this clonotype. For the CDR3, the DNA is TGTGCCAGCAGTTACCCCTTCGCAGACTATGGCTACACCTTC. Translation gives CASSYPFADYGYTF. J is TRBJ1-2 and V is TRBV6-9; no clear D. The V end was cut by 3 bases, the J end by 3 bases, with 11 bases between. The CDR3 runs 14 residues. From germline, CDR1 is MNHGY and CDR2 SVAAGI.

This clonotype was detected many times. The gene calls are TRBV13 and TRBJ2-3, with D unclear. Germline values: CDR1 PRHDT, CDR2 FYEKMQ (reference sequence). CDR3 length equals 11 residues. The V and J ends lost 5 bases and 2 bases respectively, with 2 bases between them. CDR3 residues: CASSTTDTQYF. CDR3 nucleotide sequence: TGTGCCAGCAGCACCACAGATACGCAGTATTTT.

The rearrangement joins TRBV12-3 or TRBV12-4 to TRBJ2-2; 13 positions agree with TRBD2. The length of the CDR3 is 16 residues. V lost 3 bases, J lost 7 bases, and 5 bases stayed unmatched. The CDR3: CASSFGGTSGIGELFF. CDR3 DNA: TGTGCCAGCAGTTTCGGCGGGACTAGCGGGATCGGGGAGCTGTTTTTT.

There are a few counts of this clonotype. This sequence joins TRBV12-3 or TRBV12-4 and TRBJ1-2; D is unresolved. The CDR3 spans 14 residues. V was trimmed by 0 bases and J by 4 bases, leaving 9 bases between them. In nucleotides, the CDR3 is TGTGCCAGCAGTTTAGCCCCAGGCTCCTATGGCTACACCTTC. Its translation: CASSLAPGSYGYTF.

The chain combines TRBV30 with TRBJ2-1, with D possibly TRBD1 on 5 matching bases. This CDR3 spans 15 amino acids. Germline loops: CDR1 GTSNPN, CDR2 SVGIG (reference sequence). V lost 2 bases and J 8 bases, leaving 19 bases between the germline ends. The CDR3 DNA is TGTGCCTGGAGTTTTGGAGCACCGAAAGGGGATGAGCAGTTCTTC. Residues: CAWSFGAPKGDEQFF.

Many counts were recorded for this clonotype. This chain uses TRBV7-8 with TRBJ2-6; tentatively, D is TRBD2 (6 bases). The CDR3 is 20 amino acids. Germline loops: CDR1 SGHVS, CDR2 FQNEAQ. V lost 2 bases, J lost 4 bases, and 24 bases lay in between. The CDR3 reads CASSLLRRGYPRGGANVLTF. The CDR3 DNA follows: TGTGCCAGCAGCTTACTGAGGCGGGGATACCCCCGGGGGGGGGCCAACGTCCTGACTTTC.

This clonotype was recorded many times. This chain links TRBV6-1 with TRBJ2-1, with TRBD2 as a possible D gene (5 bases). V dropped 6 bases and J dropped 6 bases, with 12 bases sitting between them. The length of the CDR3 is 13 residues. CDR1 MNHNS and CDR2 SASEGT come from the germline V gene. The CDR3 DNA sequence: TGTGCCAGCAGCCCACTAGTTTTCAATGAGCAGTTCTTC. Translation gives CASSPLVFNEQFF.

This chain connects TRBV5-1 to TRBJ1-2; D not certain. Germline values: CDR1 SGHRS, CDR2 YFSETQ. The CDR3 sequence is 13 residues long. V lost 1 base and J lost 4, with 8 bases in between. The CDR3 DNA follows: TGCGCCAGCAGCTTGCCCTCCGTCTATGGCTACACCTTC. It translates to CASSLPSVYGYTF.

For this clonotype: Given a much more abundant clone one base away, this may be a read error. This chain connects TRBV20-1 to TRBJ2-1, with D possibly TRBD1 on 5 matching bases. Germline CDR1 reads DFQATT; CDR2 reads SNEGSKA (reference sequence). V gave up 0 bases and J gave up 10 bases, with 16 bases separating them. The CDR3 is made up of 14 amino acids. The CDR3 nucleotides are TGCAGTGCTAGAGATCTTATCTCAGGGTTCGAGCAGTTCTTC. It encodes CSARDLISGFEQFF.

This clonotype was seen repeatedly, ten times or more. V gene TRBV6-2 or TRBV6-3 combines with J gene TRBJ2-2; TRBD2 matches 7 bases. CDR3 length: 13 residues. Trimming cost V 4 bases and J 7 bases; bases outside gene matches: 3. Germline V gives CDR1 MNHEY, CDR2 SVGEGT. The CDR3 DNA sequence: TGTGCCAGCAGTTCTAGCGGAATCGGGGAGCTGTTTTTT. Its translation: CASSSSGIGELFF.

This clonotype turned up a few times. The CDR3: CASSSWGGSSEAFF. In nucleotides, the CDR3 is TGTGCCAGCAGCTCTTGGGGGGGAAGTAGTGAAGCTTTCTTT. The V gene is TRBV7-2, the J gene TRBJ1-1, with D perhaps matching TRBD1 (5 bases). Trimming cost V 4 bases and J 7 bases, with 16 bases left between them. Germline V lookup: CDR1 SGHTA, CDR2 FQGNSA. The CDR3 has 14 residues. The full variable domain, in which reference TRBV7-2 and TRBJ1-1 provide the parts outside the CDR3, is GAGVSQSPSNKVTEKGKDVELRCDPISGHTALYWYRQSLGQGLEFLIYFQGNSAPDKSGLPSDRFSAERTGGSVSTLTIQRTQQEDSAVYLCASSSWGGSSEAFFGQGTRLTVV.

This chain uses TRBV20-1 with TRBJ1-2, with D perhaps TRBD1 (6 bases). With 3 bases removed from V and 6 bases from J, the gap between germline ends came to 17 bases. Germline V CDR1 and CDR2: DFQATT, SNEGSKA (reference sequence). This CDR3 has 14 amino acids. Written as DNA, the CDR3 is TGCAGTGCTAGTAAGGGGGGGCGCACGAATGGCTACACCTTC. It codes for CSASKGGRTNGYTF.